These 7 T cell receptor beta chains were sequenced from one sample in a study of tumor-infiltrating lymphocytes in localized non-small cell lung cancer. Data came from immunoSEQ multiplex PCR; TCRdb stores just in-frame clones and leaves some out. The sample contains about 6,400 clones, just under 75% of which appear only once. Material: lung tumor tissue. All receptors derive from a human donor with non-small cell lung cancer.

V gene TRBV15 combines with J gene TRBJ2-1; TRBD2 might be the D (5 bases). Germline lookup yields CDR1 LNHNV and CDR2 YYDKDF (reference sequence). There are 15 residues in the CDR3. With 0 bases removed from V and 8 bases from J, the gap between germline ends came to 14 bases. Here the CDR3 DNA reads TGTGCCACCAGCAGAGAGGATAGGCTAGCCGATGAGCAGTTCTTC. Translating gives CATSREDRLADEQFF.

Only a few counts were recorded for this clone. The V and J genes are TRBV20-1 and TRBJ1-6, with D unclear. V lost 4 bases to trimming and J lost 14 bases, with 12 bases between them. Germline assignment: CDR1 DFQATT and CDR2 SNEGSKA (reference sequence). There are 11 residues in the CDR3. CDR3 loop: CSATQRETLHF. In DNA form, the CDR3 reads TGCAGTGCTACACAGCGGGAAACCCTCCACTTT.

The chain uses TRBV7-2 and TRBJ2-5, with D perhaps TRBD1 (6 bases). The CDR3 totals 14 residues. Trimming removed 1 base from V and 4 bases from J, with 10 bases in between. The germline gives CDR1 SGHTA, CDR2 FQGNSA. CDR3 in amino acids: CASSLVGASETQYF. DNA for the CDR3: TGTGCCAGCAGCTTAGTGGGGGCCTCAGAGACCCAGTACTTC.

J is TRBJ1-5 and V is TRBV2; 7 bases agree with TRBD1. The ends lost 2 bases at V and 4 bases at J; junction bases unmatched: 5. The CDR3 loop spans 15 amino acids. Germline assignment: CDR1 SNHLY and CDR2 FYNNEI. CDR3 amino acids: CASSELRTGNQPQHF. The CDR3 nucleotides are TGTGCCAGCAGTGAACTCCGGACAGGAAATCAGCCCCAGCATTTT.

The CDR3 loop is CAIPGGVESYGYTF. The CDR3 DNA sequence: TGTGCCATTCCAGGGGGGGTGGAGAGCTATGGCTACACCTTC. The rearrangement links TRBV28 to TRBJ1-2, with 7 bases fitting TRBD1. The CDR3 covers 14 residues. V dropped 10 bases and J dropped 4; count of bases not matched to a gene: 12. Germline loops: CDR1 MDHEN, CDR2 SYDVKM.

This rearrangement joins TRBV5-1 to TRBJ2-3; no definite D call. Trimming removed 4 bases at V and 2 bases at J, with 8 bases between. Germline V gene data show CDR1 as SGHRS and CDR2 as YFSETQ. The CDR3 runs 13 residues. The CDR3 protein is CASSPFNTDTQYF. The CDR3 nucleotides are TGCGCCAGCAGCCCATTTAACACAGATACGCAGTATTTT.

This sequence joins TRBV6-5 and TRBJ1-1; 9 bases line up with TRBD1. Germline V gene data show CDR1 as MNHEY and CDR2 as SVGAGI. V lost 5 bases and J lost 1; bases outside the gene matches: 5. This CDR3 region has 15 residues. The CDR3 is CASSSRTGANTEAFF. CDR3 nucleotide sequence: TGTGCCAGCAGTAGCCGGACAGGGGCGAACACTGAAGCTTTCTTT.